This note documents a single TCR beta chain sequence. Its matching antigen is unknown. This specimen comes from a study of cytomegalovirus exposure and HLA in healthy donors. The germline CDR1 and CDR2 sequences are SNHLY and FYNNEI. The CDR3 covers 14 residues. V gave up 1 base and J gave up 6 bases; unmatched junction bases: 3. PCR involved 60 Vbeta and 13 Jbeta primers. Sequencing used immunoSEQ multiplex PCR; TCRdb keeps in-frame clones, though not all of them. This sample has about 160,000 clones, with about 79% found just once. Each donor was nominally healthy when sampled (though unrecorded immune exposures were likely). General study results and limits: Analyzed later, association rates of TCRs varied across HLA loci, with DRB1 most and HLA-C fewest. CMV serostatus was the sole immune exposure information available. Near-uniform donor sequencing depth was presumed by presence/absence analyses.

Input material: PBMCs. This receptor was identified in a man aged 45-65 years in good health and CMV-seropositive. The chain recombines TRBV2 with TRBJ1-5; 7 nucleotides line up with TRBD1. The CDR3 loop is CASSEEGATQPQHF. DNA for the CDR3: TGTGCCAGCAGTGAAGAGGGGGCCACTCAGCCCCAGCATTTT.